A single T cell receptor (beta chain) is shown here with its context. The PCR used 60 Vbeta and 13 Jbeta primers. Clones were read by immunoSEQ multiplex PCR, and TCRdb kept only the in-frame ones, dropping some. The sample consists of 130,000 or so clones, 6.5% to 9.5% of them appearing once. The sample originates from a study of cytomegalovirus exposure and HLA in healthy donors. Germline loops: CDR1 SGHRS, CDR2 YFSETQ. Deletions cut 0 bases from V and 3 bases from J, with 12 bases between. This CDR3 spans 16 amino acids. The chain has TRBV5-1 and TRBJ1-4; D ambiguous. The clonotype comes from a man between 40 and 49 years old in good health and CMV-seronegative. Sequenced sample: PBMCs. CDR3 DNA sequence: TGCGCCAGCAGCTTGGGGGCCCTGAGGGCTAATGAAAAACTGTTTTTT. Translation gives CASSLGALRANEKLFF. Combining the CDR3 with reference TRBV5-1 and TRBJ1-4 gives the whole variable domain KAGVTQTPRYLIKTRGQQVTLSCSPISGHRSVSWYQQTPGQGLQFLFEYFSETQRNKGNFPGRFSGRQFSNSRSEMNVSTLELGDSALYLCASSLGALRANEKLFFGSGTQLSVL.